This T cell receptor beta chain came from a study of blood T cell repertoires in COVID-19. Study details: T cells, B-cell-depleted T cells, or PBMCs supplied cDNA or gDNA.

The CDR3 covers 15 residues. Germline V gene sequence: CDR1 LGHDT, CDR2 YNNKEL (reference sequence). With 4 bases clipped from V and 5 bases from J, the junction kept 6 bases outside the gene matches. Sequenced by immunoSEQ multiplex PCR; TCRdb stores in-frame clones only, minus some. The sample consists of tens of thousands of clones, 88% of them appearing once. Sequenced material: peripheral blood. The sequence was collected from a human donor in a cohort sampled during active COVID-19. The V call is TRBV3-1 (or the pseudogene TRBV3-2), the J call TRBJ2-1, with 9 bases that match TRBD2. CDR3 sequence reads: CASSPRASGDNEQFF. The DNA for the CDR3 is TGTGCCAGCAGCCCGCGGGCTAGCGGGGACAATGAGCAGTTCTTC.